This T cell receptor beta chain derives from a study of CD8 T cells in ankylosing spondylitis. This clonotype was seen a few times. What it binds is unknown. The study's findings and limits: Reactive arthritis synovial fluid and blood previously showed some of these motif variants. Matched ankylosing spondylitis synovial fluid reportedly showed significant enrichment of disease-linked clones. The study identified a TCR beta motif of roughly eight highly homologous variants that appeared characteristic of ankylosing spondylitis blood.

CDR3 length: 13 amino acids. V was shortened by 5 bases and J by 6 bases, with 13 bases between the two germline ends. Germline V gene sequence: CDR1 MNHEY, CDR2 SMNVEV (reference sequence). TCRdb used MiXCR to reprocess the 5' RACE reads, holding one entry per CDR3 protein. This sample yields around 320,000 distinct CDR3 sequences, of which more than 20% are seen a single time; about 3.7% belongs to the top ten. The sample taken for sequencing was blood, either unsorted or a sorted T cell fraction (not recorded which). The origin of this receptor is a female donor with ankylosing spondylitis or in good health (not recorded which). V and J are TRBV27 and TRBJ1-1; tentative D call: TRBD1 (6 bases). CDR3 bases: TGTGCCAGCAGTCTACCTGGACAGTCTGAAGCTTTCTTT. The encoded protein is CASSLPGQSEAFF.